The T cell receptor (beta chain) under discussion was sequenced for a study of CD8 T cells in Susac syndrome. Reverse transcription of roughly 0.5 to 1 ug RNA used random hexamers. MiXCR was run by TCRdb on the immunoSEQ multiplex PCR reads, yielding one entry per CDR3 protein. The sample has a few hundred thousand distinct CDR3 sequences; 75% to 90% are singletons. The V gene lost 6 bases and the J gene lost 2 bases, with 10 bases spanning the gap. The length of the CDR3 is 13 residues. Germline CDR1 and CDR2: DFQATT and SNEGSKA (reference sequence). This receptor was identified in a human donor with multiple sclerosis. J is TRBJ2-2 and V is TRBV20-1; perhaps TRBD2 as D (6 bases). Sequencing was done on a sample of CD8+ T cells from PBMCs. The CDR3 DNA sequence: TGCAGTGCCCAGGACTATAACACCGGGGAGCTGTTTTTT. Its translation: CSAQDYNTGELFF.